These T cell receptor beta chains were read from a single sample in a study of control samples from healthy donors and cancer patients. Sequencing was performed with immunoSEQ multiplex PCR; in TCRdb, only in-frame clones are kept and a portion is missing. The sample lists approximately 130,000 clones; 80% to 90% were seen once. The material sequenced was blood. The receptor set was obtained from a young man in good health. Each CDR3 is given with its conserved first and last residue. A D gene is named only where the DNA matches it firmly. Not every row has a clone size; where given, it reads once, few, many or a size class.

clone size | J gene | V gene | D gene | CDR3 protein | CDR3 DNA
. | TRBJ1-2 | TRBV6-5 | . | CASLRQIYGYTF | TGTGCCAGCTTAAGACAGATCTATGGCTACACCTTC
. | TRBJ2-7 | TRBV2 | . | CASSDSSGPSYEQYF | TGTGCCAGCAGCGATTCCTCCGGGCCTTCCTACGAGCAGTACTTC
. | TRBJ1-1 | TRBV7-6 | . | CASSQGSRGGGTEAFF | TGTGCCAGCAGCCAGGGATCACGAGGGGGAGGCACTGAAGCTTTCTTT
. | TRBJ2-1 | TRBV10-2 | TRBD1 | CATGGTGHNEQFF | TGCGCCACCGGGGGGACAGGGCACAATGAGCAGTTCTTC
. | TRBJ2-2 | TRBV6-4 | . | CASSDDSGNTGELFF | TGTGCCAGCAGTGACGATTCGGGGAACACCGGGGAGCTGTTTTTT
. | TRBJ1-2 | TRBV5-8 | TRBD1 | CASSPDGQAYGYTF | TGTGCCAGCAGCCCCGATGGACAGGCCTATGGCTACACCTTC
. | TRBJ2-3 | TRBV18 | . | CASSPRKGRGTDTQYF | TGTGCCAGCTCACCACGGAAGGGGCGCGGCACAGATACGCAGTATTTT
. | TRBJ2-7 | TRBV7-8 | . | CASSPQTGWGGEQYF | TGTGCCAGCAGCCCTCAGACAGGCTGGGGGGGCGAGCAGTACTTC
. | TRBJ1-4 | TRBV25-1 | . | CASSTLGGTNEKLFF | TGTGCCAGCAGTACTCTGGGGGGAACTAATGAAAAACTGTTTTTT
. | TRBJ1-5 | TRBV27 | . | CASSFSGARQPQHF | TGTGCCAGCAGTTTCTCAGGGGCTCGGCAGCCCCAGCATTTT
. | TRBJ1-2 | TRBV2 | . | CASSDWINYGYTF | TGTGCCAGCAGTGATTGGATTAACTATGGCTACACCTTC
. | TRBJ1-1 | TRBV29-1 | . | CSVPAGRGTEAFF | TGCAGCGTTCCGGCAGGCCGAGGGACTGAAGCTTTCTTT
. | TRBJ1-2 | TRBV11-2 | . | CASSQDGIYGYTF | TGTGCCAGCAGCCAGGACGGAATCTATGGCTACACCTTC
. | TRBJ2-2 | TRBV29-1 | . | CSGGANTGELFF | TGCAGCGGAGGGGCAAACACCGGGGAGCTGTTTTTT
. | TRBJ1-1 | TRBV7-2 | . | CASSLGEGTEAFF | TGTGCCAGCAGCTTAGGGGAGGGCACTGAAGCTTTCTTT
once | TRBJ1-6 | TRBV28 | . | CASTPASSYNSPLHF | TGTGCCAGCACCCCCGCCAGCTCCTATAATTCACCCCTCCACTTT
. | TRBJ1-3 | TRBV9 | . | CASSTLGISGNTIYF | TGTGCCAGCAGCACCCTCGGGATATCTGGAAACACCATATATTTT
. | TRBJ2-6 | TRBV7-2 | TRBD1 | CASRDRTGAVLSGANVLTF | TGTGCCAGCAGGGACCGGACAGGGGCCGTACTCTCTGGGGCCAACGTCCTGACTTTC
. | TRBJ1-3 | TRBV6-2/TRBV6-3 | . | CASSYSNPGAGNTIYF | TGTGCCAGCAGTTACTCGAATCCCGGGGCTGGAAACACCATATATTTT
. | TRBJ1-6 | TRBV19 | . | CASRPQGSYNSPLHF | TGTGCCAGTCGACCTCAGGGTTCCTATAATTCACCCCTCCACTTT
. | TRBJ1-1 | TRBV7-2 | . | CASSLAGEHTEAFF | TGTGCCAGCAGCTTAGCGGGGGAACACACTGAAGCTTTCTTT
. | TRBJ1-5 | TRBV27 | . | CARRGGEGQPQHF | TGTGCCCGCCGGGGGGGGGAGGGTCAGCCCCAGCATTTT
once | TRBJ1-1 | TRBV10-3 | TRBD1 | CAIRLGQGAEAFF | TGTGCCATCAGATTGGGACAGGGCGCTGAAGCTTTCTTT
. | TRBJ1-5 | TRBV28 | . | CASSLGRDTTNQPQHF | TGTGCCAGCAGTCTTGGACGGGACACCACAAATCAGCCCCAGCATTTT
. | TRBJ2-5 | TRBV11-3 | . | CASSPWTRGETQYF | TGTGCCAGCAGCCCATGGACGAGGGGAGAGACCCAGTACTTC
. | TRBJ2-1 | TRBV5-1 | . | CASGFGSSYNEQFF | TGCGCCAGCGGGTTTGGGAGCTCCTACAATGAGCAGTTCTTC
. | TRBJ1-1 | TRBV28 | . | CASTKPGGEAFF | TGTGCCAGCACCAAACCGGGGGGTGAAGCTTTCTTT
. | TRBJ1-2 | TRBV5-1 | . | CASSNEGYGYTF | TGCGCCAGCAGCAATGAGGGCTATGGCTACACCTTC
few | TRBJ1-6 | TRBV2 | . | CASSEMEVNSPLHF | TGTGCCAGCAGTGAAATGGAAGTTAATTCACCCCTCCACTTT
. | TRBJ2-5 | TRBV3-1/TRBV3-2 | TRBD2 | CASRSRGVGETQYF | TGTGCCAGCCGATCCCGGGGGGTAGGAGAGACCCAGTACTTC
. | TRBJ2-1 | TRBV6-4 | . | CASSGGPENEQFF | TGTGCCAGCAGTGGAGGGCCTGAGAATGAGCAGTTCTTC
. | TRBJ2-1 | TRBV28 | . | CASSITTGSSYNEQFF | TGTGCCAGCAGCATTACCACAGGGAGCTCCTACAATGAGCAGTTCTTC
. | TRBJ2-7 | TRBV6-5 | TRBD1 | CASSRTGVGEQYF | TGTGCCAGCAGTCGGACAGGGGTTGGCGAGCAGTACTTC
few | TRBJ1-4 | TRBV5-1 | TRBD1 | CASSLGTGGGNEKLFF | TGCGCCAGCAGCTTGGGGACAGGGGGCGGTAATGAAAAACTGTTTTTT
. | TRBJ1-2 | TRBV3-1/TRBV3-2 | . | CASSQVTRETIF | TGTGCCAGCAGCCAAGTTACCAGGGAGACGATCTTC
. | TRBJ2-1 | TRBV2 | TRBD1 | CASSVDRGAYNEQFF | TGTGCCAGCAGTGTTGACAGGGGGGCCTACAATGAGCAGTTCTTC
. | TRBJ1-1 | TRBV12-3/TRBV12-4 | TRBD1 | CASSPTGILEAFF | TGTGCCAGCAGTCCGACAGGGATCCTTGAAGCTTTCTTT
. | TRBJ2-3 | TRBV7-8 | TRBD2 | CASSLVGGTSSIDTQYF | TGTGCCAGCAGCTTAGTAGGGGGGACTAGCTCAATAGATACGCAGTATTTT
. | TRBJ2-3 | TRBV2 | . | CASSESDTQYF | TGTGCCAGCAGTGAAAGTGATACGCAGTATTTT
. | TRBJ1-2 | TRBV5-6 | . | CASSSIRDSGYTF | TGTGCCAGCAGCTCCATTAGGGATTCTGGCTACACCTTC
. | TRBJ2-4 | TRBV5-6 | . | CASSLRGGAKNIQYF | TGTGCCAGCAGCTTAAGAGGGGGAGCCAAAAACATTCAGTACTTC
few | TRBJ2-3 | TRBV5-1 | TRBD2 | CASSLAKLLAGSTDTQYF | TGCGCCAGCAGCTTGGCTAAACTACTAGCGGGGAGCACAGATACGCAGTATTTT
. | TRBJ2-1 | TRBV5-1 | . | CASSLAPGDGSYNEQFF | TGCGCCAGCAGCTTGGCTCCTGGGGACGGATCCTACAATGAGCAGTTCTTC
. | TRBJ2-1 | TRBV15 | . | CATSRGSAAMSMFF | TGTGCCACCAGCAGAGGGTCAGCTGCAATGAGTATGTTCTTC
once | TRBJ1-1 | TRBV6-5 | . | CASSYDGFTEAFF | TGTGCCAGCAGTTACGACGGGTTTACTGAAGCTTTCTTT
. | TRBJ1-6 | TRBV6-5 | . | CASRRDLVRSPLHF | TGTGCCAGCAGACGCGATCTGGTGCGCTCACCCCTCCACTTT
few | TRBJ2-1 | TRBV12-3/TRBV12-4 | . | CASSSGTLTQFF | TGTGCCAGCAGTTCGGGGACCCTCACCCAGTTCTTC